The 8 T cell receptor beta chains below were found in one sample sequenced in a study of identical twins. TCRdb called the 5' RACE reads again in MiXCR, with one record for every CDR3 protein. The sample consists of approximately 630,000 distinct CDR3 sequences, about 7% of them appearing once. These data also formed part of another study, on yellow fever vaccine responses in identical twins.

The sample taken for sequencing was PBMCs. All receptors come from a woman younger than 35 in good health.

This clonotype showed up many times. The chain has TRBV11-3 and TRBJ2-1, with 8 nucleotides matching TRBD2. The CDR3 runs to 16 residues. Trimming cost V 0 bases and J 5 bases; bases outside gene matches: 6. Germline V gives CDR1 SGHNT, CDR2 YENEEA. The CDR3: CASSLDGSGSNNEQFF. The DNA for the CDR3 is TGTGCCAGCAGCTTAGATGGGAGCGGGAGCAACAATGAGCAGTTCTTC.

The chain employs TRBV6-2 or TRBV6-3 and TRBJ2-1; 13 bases are shared with TRBD2. CDR1 is MNHEY and CDR2 is SVGEGT in the germline V gene. V was pared by 6 bases and J by 8 bases, with 10 bases of the junction left unmatched. CDR3 size: 16 residues. The CDR3 nucleotides are TGTGCCAGCAGAAGCCCCCGGACTAGCGGGGGTCATGAGCAGTTCTTC. It translates to CASRSPRTSGGHEQFF.

This clonotype has a handful of counts. The chain carries TRBV7-2 and TRBJ2-1, with D tentatively TRBD1 (5 bases). The CDR3 loop spans 16 amino acids. The ends were cut back, 5 bases at V and 6 bases at J, with 20 bases in the middle. Germline V CDR1 and CDR2: SGHTA, FQGNSA. The CDR3 coding sequence is TGTGCCAGCAGCCCTCGGACACCGGTATCGGGCAATGAGCAGTTCTTC. Protein sequence: CASSPRTPVSGNEQFF. Full variable domain (missing parts from reference TRBV7-2 and TRBJ2-1): GAGVSQSPSNKVTEKGKDVELRCDPISGHTALYWYRQSLGQGLEFLIYFQGNSAPDKSGLPSDRFSAERTGGSVSTLTIQRTQQEDSAVYLCASSPRTPVSGNEQFFGPGTRLTVL.

The sample holds a few counts of this clonotype. In DNA, the CDR3 is TGTGCCAGCAGCTTAGTAGTGGGGACTAGCACCCACCACTACGAGCAGTACTTC. It translates to CASSLVVGTSTHHYEQYF. The chain combines TRBV11-2 with TRBJ2-7; 9 bases line up with TRBD2. Germline V gives CDR1 SGHAT, CDR2 FQNNGV. J lost 3 bases, V lost 1 base, and 13 bases had no gene match. CDR3 length equals 18 residues.

This clonotype was seen many times. V gene TRBV28 combines with J gene TRBJ2-2; 8 positions agree with TRBD1. Germline values: CDR1 MDHEN, CDR2 SYDVKM. The CDR3 spans 18 residues. J gave up 4 bases and V 7 bases, and 17 bases lay outside the gene matches. The CDR3 loop reads CASIATFGDRGITGELFF. CDR3 bases: TGTGCCAGCATCGCCACCTTCGGCGACAGGGGTATCACCGGGGAGCTGTTTTTT.

This chain connects TRBV18 to TRBJ1-5; D is ambiguous. The CDR3 covers 14 residues. Deletions cut 0 bases from V and 3 bases from J, with 6 bases between. Per germline, CDR1 KGHSH and CDR2 LQKENI. The CDR3: CASSPPGHNQPQHF. The CDR3 DNA is TGTGCCAGCTCACCACCCGGGCACAATCAGCCCCAGCATTTT.

J is TRBJ2-5 and V is TRBV5-1; no firm D call. The CDR3 spans 14 residues. Germline values: CDR1 SGHRS, CDR2 YFSETQ. The V and J ends lost 2 bases and 1 base respectively, with 9 bases between them. CDR3 nucleotide sequence: TGCGCCAGCAGCTTAATGGGTCTCCAAGAGACCCAGTACTTC. Translation: CASSLMGLQETQYF.

This clonotype was counted many times. V and J are TRBV5-1 and TRBJ2-1, with a weak D call TRBD1 (5 bases). V dropped 1 base and J dropped 0 bases, with 11 bases sitting between them. CDR3 length equals 16 residues. Looked up from germline, CDR1 is SGHRS and CDR2 is YFSETQ. CDR3 bases: TGCGCCAGCAGCTTGAGCGACCAGGGCTCCTACAATGAGCAGTTCTTC. Amino acid sequence: CASSLSDQGSYNEQFF.